This T cell receptor (beta chain) was documented in a study of cytomegalovirus exposure and HLA in healthy donors (TCRdb year 2017). About the study as a whole: An earlier analysis of about 560 of the donors reported under 300 Gb of sequence data and 117 million unique TCR beta sequences obtained from approximately 180 million T cells. Among the roughly 410 genotyped donors, 81% belonged to the genetic ancestry cluster associated with self-reported Caucasian donors. About five DR-DQ haplotypes were handled as single units for association and clustering because linkage in the cohort was strong. A later genetic analysis took genome-wide SNP genotypes for about three fifths of the roughly 700 donors and used that subset as a discovery cohort. The study aimed to test whether signatures of past pathogen exposure could be identified by cataloging public T cell receptors. To predict cytomegalovirus infection status, the study brought together high-throughput TCR immunosequencing, statistical association of individual TCRs with disease status, and machine learning. An earlier analysis of roughly 600 of the donors used high-throughput TCR beta sequencing to judge whether each TCR beta V gene segment behaved as functional or pseudogenic. The number of donors typed differed by locus, with roughly 620-630 for A, B, C, DRB1 and DQB1, 522 for DQA1, some 570 for DPA1, and some 440 for DPB1. HLA typing included class I and class II loci at four-digit resolution. Donor age, sex, ethnicity and CMV serostatus were compiled alongside the repertoire data. Rather than drawing on any new phenotypic data, the later analysis identified candidate immune exposures from TCR beta sequences and the way those sequences occurred across donors. An early release that covered some 640 HLA-typed donors contained approximately 300 gigabases of sequencing data and tens of millions of unique TCR sequences. To study patterns of TCR occurrence, a later analysis re-analyzed previously published TCR beta repertoires from 700 or so donors and added high-resolution HLA genotyping. Every discovery cohort repertoire had been produced on one sequencing platform. On average, around 240,000 unique TCR beta nucleotide sequences were sequenced per donor among 300 to 500 genotyped donors of the cohort, with around 19% of those sequences being non-productive. A separate validation cohort of over a hundred different subjects was used in addition to the roughly 670-subject first cohort. The T cell repertoires of 670 or so subjects were profiled by immunosequencing and related to cytomegalovirus serostatus. General findings and caveats noted by the study authors: The classifier was reported to diagnose cytomegalovirus status with high specificity and sensitivity in both the original cohort and the validation cohort. In a later analysis, HLA-associated TCR beta chains showed more clonal expansion and lower generation probabilities than non-associated chains that were equally common. In this cohort, only TCR beta chains were sequenced, and detectable features were limited by the absence of alpha or paired-chain data. According to a later analysis, TCR association rates differed among HLA loci, with DRB1 alleles showing the most associated TCRs and HLA-C alleles showing the fewest. A cluster of highly shared sequence variants was judged likely to represent a technical artifact of the sequencing pipeline. Sequencing depth was assumed to be roughly uniform across donors in the presence/absence analyses, though that assumption may not hold. When HLA alleles, especially DR and DQ, strongly co-occurred, TCR associations were difficult to assign to individual alleles. The study listed 150 to 200 TCR beta chains as associated with cytomegalovirus. Linkage disequilibrium might explain the correlated functional status among segregating V segments, but an unknown experimental factor could not be excluded. A further reported finding was that TCR beta sequences accurately predicted the HLA-A and HLA-B alleles for most subjects in the first cohort. According to a later genetic analysis, donors in an Asian-associated ancestry cluster had fewer N-insertions in productive TCRs than the roughly 660-donor mean. An earlier analysis of 587 of the donors showed that most TCR beta V segments appeared in productive rearrangements either about 87% or about 30% of the time, which broadly matched IMGT annotations. In a later analysis, 16,951 TCR beta sequences were associated with specific HLA alleles at a false discovery rate of 0.05. HLA typing was unavailable for some donors at each locus, so association tests used only the typed subset. The authors suggested that the approach could potentially be generalized to other disease states and immunological phenotypes. Most TCR sequences were observed very rarely across donors, whereas some public TCRs were present in many individuals. An association between a missense DCLRE1C variant and V-gene and J-gene trimming of TCR beta chains was found in a later genetic analysis and replicated in an independent cohort. Because counts were too low, about 18 rarely observed V segments, including chromosome 9 orphons, were excluded from the earlier analysis of fewer than 650 of the donors. Because the 87-base-pair reads could not distinguish some IMGT-functional V segments, including TRBV6-2 and TRBV6-3, those segments were excluded. Three of the identified cytomegalovirus-associated TCR beta chains were confirmed in vitro to be specific for cytomegalovirus antigens. Most CMV-associated TCR beta chains appeared to be HLA-restricted in a later analysis, and the HLA associations seemed to be driven largely by CMV exposure. CMV serostatus was the only immune exposure information available for the cohort. According to a later analysis, parvovirus B19, influenza, CMV and Epstein-Barr virus appeared linked to several top co-occurrence clusters.

The cohort comprised 670 or so healthy bone marrow donors. At the time of sampling, all cohort members were nominally healthy, though unrecorded immune exposures were likely present. The donor tested CMV seropositive and was one of the 289 seropositive cohort members. A peripheral blood sample was collected from each donor, and TCR beta sequencing was performed on peripheral blood mononuclear cells. Genomic DNA was extracted from the blood cell samples with the Qiagen DNeasy Blood Extraction Kit. Libraries came from the immunoSEQ multiplex PCR assay. The multiplex PCR relied on a mix of 60 forward primers for TCR Vbeta segments and 13 reverse primers for TCR Jbeta segments. The CDR3 region of rearranged TCR beta genes was amplified from genomic DNA with a multiplex PCR assay. The Illumina HiSeq System was used to sequence the amplified TCR beta libraries as 87-base-pair reads. The study's own analysis went as follows. A later analysis tallied roughly 78 million unique TCR beta chains across the 650 to 750 repertoires, and approximately 9.9 million of those chains were shared by two or more donors. Raw reads were error-corrected and collapsed into unique sequences with a nearest-neighbor algorithm that merged closely related sequences to remove PCR and sequencing errors. To assign V, D and J gene segments, CDR3 sequences were aligned to IMGT reference sequences. For a sequence to be retained, at least a six-nucleotide match to both a V gene segment and a J gene segment was required. Rearrangements were called productive when the CDR3 lacked stop codons and stayed in frame with V and J; all others were non-productive. CDR3 was defined by IMGT convention, running from the second conserved V-encoded cysteine to the conserved J-encoded phenylalanine. The earlier analysis of about 560 of the donors excluded any sequence lacking an unambiguous match to a single V gene segment. An earlier analysis of 587 of the donors called V segments functional above 56.7% productive rearrangements and segregating when the between-donor standard deviation exceeded 5%. To diagnose cytomegalovirus status from the catalog of TCR beta chain sequences, a statistical classification framework was built. V and J gene assignment, in a later analysis, came from comparing TCR nucleotide sequences with IMGT/GENE-DB human TR gene sequences. In a later analysis, CDR3 sequences and most-parsimonious VDJ recombination scenarios were assigned using the TCRdist pipeline. A later analysis defined each TCR beta chain by its CDR3 amino acid sequence plus V-gene family, and excluded reads lacking a unique V-gene family. As a way to deal with suspected cross-contamination and a sequencing artifact, a later analysis dropped 640 or so nucleotide sequences that were highly shared and had low generation probability. For each public chain, a later analysis derived a clonal expansion index from normalized ranks of inferred template counts within each repertoire. In a later analysis, generation probabilities were computed with a VDJ recombination model fitted to out-of-frame rearrangements, and the resulting probabilities were checked against IGoR. Hypergeometric tests were used in a later analysis to score TCR-TCR, TCR-HLA and TCR-CMV co-occurrence, with a repertoire-size bias correction applied to the TCR pairs. False discovery rates were estimated in a later analysis by permuting HLA or CMV assignments 20 times. In a later analysis, co-occurring TCRs were grouped using DBSCAN, and TCRdist sequence similarity was added for clustering within HLA-allele-positive subsets. Repertoires with fewer than 30,000 or more than 120,000 public chains were left out of co-occurrence clustering, as were about five repertoires with anomalous nucleotide sharing. TCRdb took over this immuneACCESS table, retaining in-frame rearrangements with V and J assigned. Such tables are incomplete; in checked studies, under half of the missing clones stem from an unresolved V gene, and the remainder is unexplained. The DNA gave D and trimming, while V, J and clone size come from that table. The sample records approximately 190,000 clones, 75% to 90% of which are singletons. Roughly 2.6% of the sample is taken by the ten largest.

V is shortened by 4 bases, J by 0 bases, and the region joining them spans 16 bases. Reading from cysteine to phenylalanine, the CDR3 counts 17 amino acids. The CDR3 DNA has 51 bases and is translated from base 1. The germline V gene (reference sequence) supplies CDR1 LNHDA and CDR2 SQIVND. With respect to this clone: Its cognate antigen has yet to be identified. Within one base of it there is no much larger clone, and no base qualities were kept.

This clonotype originated in a woman aged 45-65 years in good health and CMV-seropositive. The chain is encoded by TRBV19 joined to TRBJ2-4; the D gene is perhaps TRBD2, on 5 matching bases. The specimen sequenced was PBMCs. The CDR3 has the sequence CASSTNPPGIAKNIQYF. The sequenced DNA is TGTGCCAGTAGTACCAACCCCCCGGGAATAGCCAAAAACATTCAGTACTTC.